The rows below give T cell receptor beta chains drawn from one sample of a study of regulatory T cells in long-lasting Graves disease. TCRdb redid the calling of the multiplex PCR reads with MiXCR, one entry per CDR3 protein. This sample has 240,000 or so distinct CDR3 sequences, with 20% to 25% found just once. The sequenced sample was peripheral blood mononuclear cells (PBMCs), obtained at new diagnosis, from a patient treated with antithyroid drugs. These receptors were obtained from a female donor with Graves disease. Each CDR3 is given with its conserved first and last residue. Each record gives: V gene, CDR3 length, CDR3 protein.

v_gene: TRBV7-6; len: 13; CDR3aa: CASSFLYTGELFF
v_gene: TRBV7-9; len: 15; CDR3aa: CASSPRRAEKETQYF
v_gene: TRBV2; len: 15; CDR3aa: CASSERDRGSGELFF
v_gene: TRBV10-3; len: 11; CDR3aa: CATERGNEQFF
v_gene: TRBV7-2; len: 16; CDR3aa: CASSSGTSGGGDTQYF
v_gene: TRBV7-6; len: 15; CDR3aa: CASSLIGQGEETQYF
v_gene: TRBV7-9; len: 14; CDR3aa: CASSLAGITDTQYF
v_gene: TRBV7-2; len: 14; CDR3aa: CASSLTVSNTEAFF
v_gene: TRBV30; len: 13; CDR3aa: CAWSRGSAGELFF
v_gene: TRBV24-1; len: 18; CDR3aa: CATSDLSPSGGSYNEQFF
v_gene: TRBV12-3/TRBV12-4; len: 15; CDR3aa: CASSLLQGSRETQYF
v_gene: TRBV5-1; len: 16; CDR3aa: CASSTKAGDYTGELFF
v_gene: TRBV20-1; len: 15; CDR3aa: CSASGVGSGNQPQHF
v_gene: TRBV7-9; len: 15; CDR3aa: CASGDLGGNPYEQYF
v_gene: TRBV10-3; len: 14; CDR3aa: CAITSSGRSDTQYF
v_gene: TRBV12-3/TRBV12-4; len: 15; CDR3aa: CASSSSGRVTDTQYF
v_gene: TRBV28; len: 18; CDR3aa: CASTLRQRDHWGSYEQYF
v_gene: TRBV10-3; len: 14; CDR3aa: CAISGSQSNQPQHF
v_gene: TRBV20-1; len: 15; CDR3aa: CSAREFRRGEETQYF
v_gene: TRBV7-2; len: 15; CDR3aa: CASSRPTGVTYEQYF
v_gene: TRBV11-1; len: 15; CDR3aa: CASSLTGTLGDMQYF
v_gene: TRBV7-6; len: 17; CDR3aa: CASSQHLGEGGTDTQYF
v_gene: TRBV6-1; len: 13; CDR3aa: CASSSDSYTEAFF
v_gene: TRBV18; len: 19; CDR3aa: CASTTTVTGGTHVNEKLFF
v_gene: TRBV4-1; len: 17; CDR3aa: CASSQRGTSGRPDEQFF
v_gene: TRBV6-1; len: 13; CDR3aa: CASRPKGGETQYF
v_gene: TRBV4-2; len: 15; CDR3aa: CASSPEDLAKNIQYF
v_gene: TRBV25-1; len: 12; CDR3aa: CASSELAWGYTF
v_gene: TRBV12-3/TRBV12-4; len: 15; CDR3aa: CASSSGGRAPNEQFF
v_gene: TRBV4-2; len: 16; CDR3aa: CASSQDAGGASYGYTF
v_gene: TRBV6-1; len: 15; CDR3aa: CASSWGGGGADTQYF
v_gene: TRBV20-1; len: 16; CDR3aa: CSAKNRGPLYAGELFF
v_gene: TRBV7-2; len: 14; CDR3aa: CASSSTDGSYEQYF
v_gene: TRBV6-2/TRBV6-3; len: 16; CDR3aa: CASSYSTSGGYNEQFF
v_gene: TRBV7-6; len: 14; CDR3aa: CASSSTGFTGELFF
v_gene: TRBV7-2; len: 13; CDR3aa: CASSTGYFNEQFF
v_gene: TRBV5-4; len: 13; CDR3aa: CASSPRGFYEQYF
v_gene: TRBV7-9; len: 13; CDR3aa: CASSQEWGNTQYF
v_gene: TRBV20-1; len: 16; CDR3aa: CSARGLRGTGGYGYTF
v_gene: TRBV5-1; len: 15; CDR3aa: CASSMGQSVSSPLHF
v_gene: TRBV11-2; len: 15; CDR3aa: CASSLPGRAREKLFF
v_gene: TRBV4-3; len: 17; CDR3aa: CASSQDWSGGGTDTQYF
v_gene: TRBV11-2; len: 14; CDR3aa: CASSPRGQNTEAFF
v_gene: TRBV28; len: 14; CDR3aa: CASSLDRAEQTQYF
v_gene: TRBV18; len: 16; CDR3aa: CASSPSQGRRNYGYTF
v_gene: TRBV6-2/TRBV6-3; len: 16; CDR3aa: CASRKGLAERYNEQFF
v_gene: TRBV29-1; len: 14; CDR3aa: CSVNRASGGDEQYF
v_gene: TRBV7-6; len: 15; CDR3aa: CASSQQTTLQETQYF
v_gene: TRBV7-2; len: 16; CDR3aa: CASSLEGAGSNQPQHF
v_gene: TRBV5-4; len: 15; CDR3aa: CASSSARTGGTEAFF
v_gene: TRBV7-2; len: 13; CDR3aa: CASRLQGDQPQHF